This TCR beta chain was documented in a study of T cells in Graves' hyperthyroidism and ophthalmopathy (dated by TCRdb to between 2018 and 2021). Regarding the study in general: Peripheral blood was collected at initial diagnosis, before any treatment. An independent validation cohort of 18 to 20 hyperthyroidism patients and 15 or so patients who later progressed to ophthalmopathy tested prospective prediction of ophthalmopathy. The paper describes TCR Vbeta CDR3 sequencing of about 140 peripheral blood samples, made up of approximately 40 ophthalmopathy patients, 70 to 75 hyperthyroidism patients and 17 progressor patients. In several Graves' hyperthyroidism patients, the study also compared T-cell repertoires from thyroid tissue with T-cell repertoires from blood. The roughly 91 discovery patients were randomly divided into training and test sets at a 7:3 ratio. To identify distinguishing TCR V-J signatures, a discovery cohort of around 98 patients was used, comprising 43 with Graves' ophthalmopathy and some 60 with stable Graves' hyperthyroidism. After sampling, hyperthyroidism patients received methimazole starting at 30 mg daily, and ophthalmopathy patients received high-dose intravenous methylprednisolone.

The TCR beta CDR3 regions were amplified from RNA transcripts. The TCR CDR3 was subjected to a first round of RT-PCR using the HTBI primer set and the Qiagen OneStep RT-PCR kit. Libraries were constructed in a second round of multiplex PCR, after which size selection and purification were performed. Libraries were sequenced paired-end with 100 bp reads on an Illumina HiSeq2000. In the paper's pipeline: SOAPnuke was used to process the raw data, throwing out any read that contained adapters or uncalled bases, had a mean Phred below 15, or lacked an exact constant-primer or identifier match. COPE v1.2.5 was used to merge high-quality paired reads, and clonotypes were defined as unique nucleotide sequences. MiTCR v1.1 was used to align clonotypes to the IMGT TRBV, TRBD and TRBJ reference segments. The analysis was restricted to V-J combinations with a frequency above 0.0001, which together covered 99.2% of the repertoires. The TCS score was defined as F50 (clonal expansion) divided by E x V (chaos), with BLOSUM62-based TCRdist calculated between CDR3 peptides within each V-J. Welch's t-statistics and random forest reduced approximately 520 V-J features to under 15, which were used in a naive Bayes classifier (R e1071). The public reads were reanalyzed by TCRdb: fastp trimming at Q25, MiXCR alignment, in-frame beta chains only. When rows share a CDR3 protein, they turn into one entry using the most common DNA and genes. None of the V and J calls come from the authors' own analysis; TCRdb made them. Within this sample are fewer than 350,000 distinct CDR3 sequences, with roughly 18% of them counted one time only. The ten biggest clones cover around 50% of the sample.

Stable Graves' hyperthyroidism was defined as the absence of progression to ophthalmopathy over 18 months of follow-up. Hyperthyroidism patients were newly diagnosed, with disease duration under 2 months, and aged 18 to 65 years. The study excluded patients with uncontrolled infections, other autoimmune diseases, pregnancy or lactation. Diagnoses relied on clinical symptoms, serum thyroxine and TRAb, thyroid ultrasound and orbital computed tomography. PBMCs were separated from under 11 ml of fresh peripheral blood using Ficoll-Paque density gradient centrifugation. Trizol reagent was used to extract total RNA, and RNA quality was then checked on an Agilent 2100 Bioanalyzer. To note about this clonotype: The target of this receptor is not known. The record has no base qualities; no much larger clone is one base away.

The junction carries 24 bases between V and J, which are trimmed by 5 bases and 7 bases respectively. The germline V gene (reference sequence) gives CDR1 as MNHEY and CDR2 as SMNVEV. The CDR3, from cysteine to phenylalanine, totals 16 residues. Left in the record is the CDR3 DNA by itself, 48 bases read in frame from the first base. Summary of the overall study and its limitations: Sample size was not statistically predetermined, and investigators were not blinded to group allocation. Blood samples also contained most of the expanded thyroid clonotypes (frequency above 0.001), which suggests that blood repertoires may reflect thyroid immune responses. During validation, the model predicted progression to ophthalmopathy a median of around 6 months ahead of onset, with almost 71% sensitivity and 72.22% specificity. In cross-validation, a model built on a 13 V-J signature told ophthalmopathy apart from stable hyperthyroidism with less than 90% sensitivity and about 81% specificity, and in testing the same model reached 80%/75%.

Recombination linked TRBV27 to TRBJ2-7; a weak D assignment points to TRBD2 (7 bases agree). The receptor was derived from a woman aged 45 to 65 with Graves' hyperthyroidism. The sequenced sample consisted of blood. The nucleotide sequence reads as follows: TGTGCCAGCAGTCCCGGACAGATCTTAAGGGGGGGTGAGCAGTACTTC. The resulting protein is CASSPGQILRGGEQYF.